The rows below give T cell receptor beta chains drawn from one sample of a study of T cell clonotyping in hematopoietic cell transplantation. Sequencing was performed with immunoSEQ multiplex PCR; in TCRdb, only in-frame clones are kept and a portion is missing. The table lists tens of thousands of clones, about 96% of them singletons. Sequenced material: peripheral blood mononuclear cells. These receptors all come from a man aged 25-45 years in good health. Some clones in this sample may be carry-over from other donors' samples. Each CDR3 is given without its conserved first and last residue.

V: TRBV11-1
J: TRBJ1-5
CDR3: ASSANSNQPQH

V: TRBV4-1
J: TRBJ1-4
CDR3: ASRDPRGRATNEKLF

V: TRBV16
J: TRBJ1-2
CDR3: ASSHPPDRGIGYT

V: TRBV27
J: TRBJ2-2
CDR3: ATQPSGSRSGELF

V: TRBV6-5
J: TRBJ1-1
CDR3: ASTRNTEAF

V: TRBV25-1
J: TRBJ1-3
CDR3: ASSAGISGNTIY

V: TRBV19
J: TRBJ2-7
CDR3: ASSGLTGLMDEQY

V: TRBV19
J: TRBJ1-1
CDR3: ALSGGPRMNTEAF

V: TRBV6-5
J: TRBJ2-7
CDR3: ASSSGTRYEQY

V: TRBV7-9
J: TRBJ2-7
CDR3: ASSLAAGGGEQY

V: TRBV4-3
J: TRBJ2-1
CDR3: ASSQGGDRAYNEQF

V: TRBV29-1
J: TRBJ2-7
CDR3: SVLAFSYEQY

V: TRBV6-1
J: TRBJ2-7
CDR3: ASSEGTSGFRP

V: TRBV5-6
J: TRBJ1-4
CDR3: ASSQKRGAKGEKLF

V: TRBV2
J: TRBJ1-2
CDR3: ASSERFWTESNYGYT

V: TRBV19
J: TRBJ1-2
CDR3: ASSLDRGDGYGYT

V: TRBV6-4
J: TRBJ2-7
CDR3: ASSAGTGGPYEQY

V: TRBV7-9
J: TRBJ1-1
CDR3: ASSPRIRGRSKEYTEAF

V: TRBV29-1
J: TRBJ2-2
CDR3: SVSSVKQTGELF

V: TRBV11-2
J: TRBJ2-7
CDR3: ASSLLGLYEQY

V: TRBV10-3
J: TRBJ1-5
CDR3: ATGNVSQPQH

V: TRBV6-5
J: TRBJ1-2
CDR3: ASSYSDRAYGYT

V: TRBV19
J: TRBJ1-2
CDR3: ASNPPGQGSWYGYT

V: TRBV5-6
J: TRBJ2-7
CDR3: ASSLGGGISYEQY

V: TRBV11-3
J: TRBJ2-3
CDR3: ASSTRGGSGTDTQY

V: TRBV2
J: TRBJ1-2
CDR3: ASSNKQEYGYT

V: TRBV19
J: TRBJ1-5
CDR3: ASSIASRNQPQH

V: TRBV19
J: TRBJ1-4
CDR3: ASKTQDLATNEKLF

V: TRBV5-5
J: TRBJ2-5
CDR3: ASSLWDREETQY

V: TRBV7-3
J: TRBJ2-3
CDR3: ASSLMGLGTQY

V: TRBV11-2
J: TRBJ2-1
CDR3: ASSFSSGRVEQF

V: TRBV4-1
J: TRBJ1-5
CDR3: ASSQDYRSGEPQH